This is a list of T cell receptor beta chains from one sample in a study of cytomegalovirus exposure and HLA in healthy donors. Generated by immunoSEQ multiplex PCR, the TCRdb table keeps only in-frame clones and is missing some. This table holds under 200,000 clones, roughly 80% found once. Sequences were obtained from PBMCs. Receptor source: a boy between 2 and 10 years old in good health and CMV-seronegative. Both conserved end residues are part of each CDR3. Each record gives: CDR3 DNA, CDR3 protein, clone size, V gene, J gene, D gene. D genes are given only for firm matches. Clone size appears in some rows only: once, few, many, or a class for an expanded clone.

TGTGCCAGCTCACCAGACCCGACTTCTGGGGCCAACGTCCTGACTTTC	CASSPDPTSGANVLTF	once	TRBV18	TRBJ2-6	-
TGTGCCAGCAGTTACCTCCCGGCGGCCGGGGAGCTGTTTTTT	CASSYLPAAGELFF	-	TRBV6-5	TRBJ2-2	-
TGTGCCAGCAAGGTTTTACAGATGACGCAGTATTTT	CASKVLQMTQYF	-	TRBV2	TRBJ2-3	-
TGTGCCAGCAGCCAGGGGGACTACGAGCAGTACTTC	CASSQGDYEQYF	once	TRBV5-4	TRBJ2-7	TRBD1
TGTGCCAGCAGTGTTGGGACAGGGACCTACGAGCAGTACTTC	CASSVGTGTYEQYF	-	TRBV6-4	TRBJ2-7	TRBD1
TGTGCCAGCAGTGACCGGACAGGGACCTATAACTATGGCTACACCTTC	CASSDRTGTYNYGYTF	-	TRBV6-1	TRBJ1-2	TRBD1
TGTGCCAGCAGCAGTGGGACTAGCGGGAGCACAGATACGCAGTATTTT	CASSSGTSGSTDTQYF	-	TRBV5-4	TRBJ2-3	TRBD2
TGTGCTAGTGGTTTGGTCACAGGGGCAACTAATGAAAAACTGTTTTTT	CASGLVTGATNEKLFF	-	TRBV12-5	TRBJ1-4	TRBD1
TGCGCCAGCAGCTTAACCCAGGATTTCCTCCTGAGGGGGACTGAAGCTTTCTTT	CASSLTQDFLLRGTEAFF	once	TRBV5-1	TRBJ1-1	-
TGTGCCAGCAGTCGGGACACCAGCAATCAGCCCCAGCATTTT	CASSRDTSNQPQHF	-	TRBV2	TRBJ1-5	-
TGTGCCTGGAGTCTGGACAGGGAAGCTTTCTTT	CAWSLDREAFF	-	TRBV30	TRBJ1-1	TRBD1
TGCGCCAGCAGCTTGAAGGGGGCCAGGGGAGATACGCAGTATTTT	CASSLKGARGDTQYF	-	TRBV5-1	TRBJ2-3	TRBD1
TGCAGCGTGACGACAGCTCAAGAGACCCAGTACTTC	CSVTTAQETQYF	-	TRBV29-1	TRBJ2-5	-
TGTGCCAGCAGCTCACGGACTAGCGGGAGAACAGATACGCAGTATTTT	CASSSRTSGRTDTQYF	once	TRBV11-3	TRBJ2-3	TRBD2
TGTGCCAGTAGTCCAGGGGTTAAGGGCTATGGCTACACCTTC	CASSPGVKGYGYTF	-	TRBV19	TRBJ1-2	-
TGTGCCAGCAGCCGGGTTTTCATGAACACTGAAGCTTTCTTT	CASSRVFMNTEAFF	-	TRBV6-1	TRBJ1-1	-
TGTGCCAGCAGGGGGGCCACTGAAGCTTTCTTT	CASRGATEAFF	-	TRBV6-5	TRBJ1-1	-
TGTGCCAGCAGTCCGACAGGGGGAGAGACCCAGTACTTC	CASSPTGGETQYF	-	TRBV6-4	TRBJ2-5	TRBD1
TGTGCCAGCAGTTACGGGTACGGGCAGGGGGTTGAAGCTTTCTTT	CASSYGYGQGVEAFF	-	TRBV6-5	TRBJ1-1	TRBD1
TGTGCCAGTAGGATGACAGGGGGCTGGACTGAAGCTTTCTTT	CASRMTGGWTEAFF	-	TRBV19	TRBJ1-1	TRBD1
TGTGCCAGTAGTATTAACAGGGCACACACTGAAGCTTTCTTT	CASSINRAHTEAFF	-	TRBV19	TRBJ1-1	-
TGTGCCAGCAGCTTACGACAGGAGATCTACGAGCAGTACTTC	CASSLRQEIYEQYF	few	TRBV7-9	TRBJ2-7	-
TGTGCCAGCAGTCCCCACATTACAGGGACGGGGGGCACTGAAGCTTTCTTT	CASSPHITGTGGTEAFF	-	TRBV27	TRBJ1-1	-
TGTGCCAGCAGCTGGGGACTAGCGGGAGTAGACACCGGGGAGCTGTTTTTT	CASSWGLAGVDTGELFF	-	TRBV5-4	TRBJ2-2	TRBD2
TGCGCCAGCACCTCCGCCGGAGGGGTGAACACTGAAGCTTTCTTT	CASTSAGGVNTEAFF	once	TRBV5-1	TRBJ1-1	-
TGTGCCAGCAGCCTCCTAGCGGGAGCCTACAATGAGCAGTTCTTC	CASSLLAGAYNEQFF	-	TRBV4-2	TRBJ2-1	TRBD2
TGTGCCAGTAGTATAAGGACAGACACCGGGGAGCTGTTTTTT	CASSIRTDTGELFF	-	TRBV19	TRBJ2-2	-
TGTGCCGCCTTGATCGGGGGCTACACCTTC	CAALIGGYTF	-	TRBV6-9	TRBJ1-2	-
TGTGCCAGCTCACCGCCTAGCGGGAGCCCCTACGAGCAGTACTTC	CASSPPSGSPYEQYF	-	TRBV18	TRBJ2-7	TRBD2
TGTGCCAGCTCACGTGGGACAGGGAACGACGAGCAGTACTTC	CASSRGTGNDEQYF	-	TRBV18	TRBJ2-7	TRBD1
TGTGCCAGCAGTGAAGCAAGCGGGACCTACAATGAGCAGTTCTTC	CASSEASGTYNEQFF	-	TRBV6-1	TRBJ2-1	TRBD2
TGTGCCAGCGGGTACAGGGGAGATACGCAGTATTTT	CASGYRGDTQYF	-	TRBV6-1	TRBJ2-3	TRBD1
TGTGCCAGCAGCTTCTTTGGTACTAGCGCTCAGACCTACGAGCAGTACTTC	CASSFFGTSAQTYEQYF	few	TRBV7-9	TRBJ2-7	TRBD2
TGTGCTAGCAGCCGGGACAGGGTGGAGACCCAGTACTTC	CASSRDRVETQYF	-	TRBV7-7	TRBJ2-5	TRBD1
TGTGCCAGCAGCACCCGGGGATTCTATGGCTACACCTTC	CASSTRGFYGYTF	-	TRBV6-5	TRBJ1-2	-
TGTGCCAGCAGTTTATCTGGTGGGAGACTATTTGATGAGCAGTTCTTC	CASSLSGGRLFDEQFF	-	TRBV27	TRBJ2-1	-
TGTGCCAGCAGTTGGGGGACTAGCGGGAGAGAAGCAGATACGCAGTATTTT	CASSWGTSGREADTQYF	-	TRBV27	TRBJ2-3	TRBD2
TGTGCCAGCTCCCCAGCGACTAGCACAGATACGCAGTATTTT	CASSPATSTDTQYF	-	TRBV18	TRBJ2-3	-
TGTGCCAGCAGCCCATTTTTCTCGGTAGCGGGAGATAAGGCCTACAATGAGCAGTTCTTC	CASSPFFSVAGDKAYNEQFF	-	TRBV7-8	TRBJ2-1	TRBD2
TGTGCCTGGAGGATGCCGCCTCTAGGCTATGGCTACACCTTC	CAWRMPPLGYGYTF	-	TRBV30	TRBJ1-2	-